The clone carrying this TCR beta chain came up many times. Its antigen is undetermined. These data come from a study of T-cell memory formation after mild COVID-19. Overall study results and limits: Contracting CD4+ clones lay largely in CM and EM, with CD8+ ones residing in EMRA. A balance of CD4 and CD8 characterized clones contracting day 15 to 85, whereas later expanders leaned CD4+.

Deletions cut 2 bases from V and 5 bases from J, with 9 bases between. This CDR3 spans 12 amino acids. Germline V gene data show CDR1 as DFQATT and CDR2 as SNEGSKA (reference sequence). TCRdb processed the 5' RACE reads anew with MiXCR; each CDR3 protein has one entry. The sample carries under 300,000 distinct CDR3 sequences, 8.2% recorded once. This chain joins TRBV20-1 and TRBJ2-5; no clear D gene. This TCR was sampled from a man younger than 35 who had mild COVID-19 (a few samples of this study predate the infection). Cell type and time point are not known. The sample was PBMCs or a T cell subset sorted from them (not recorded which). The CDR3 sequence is CSARTQPETQYF. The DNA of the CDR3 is TGCAGTGCTAGAACGCAGCCGGAGACCCAGTACTTC.